Following are 15 T cell receptor beta chains from one sample sequenced in a study of cytomegalovirus exposure and HLA in healthy donors. Use of 60 Vbeta and 13 Jbeta primers characterized the PCR. Method: immunoSEQ multiplex PCR; TCRdb's copy keeps in-frame clones and lacks some. This sample has some 120,000 clones, with 73% found just once. The specimen sequenced was PBMCs. The receptors were sampled from a woman in her 40s in good health and CMV-seronegative.

This clone showed up just a few times. The rearrangement joins TRBV7-2 to TRBJ2-5, with 9 bases that match TRBD2. Germline V gene data show CDR1 as SGHTA and CDR2 as FQGNSA. V trimming: 4 bases; J trimming: 13 bases; junction bases outside the gene matches: 7. The CDR3 is made up of 12 amino acids. The CDR3, as DNA: TGTGCCAGCAGCTGGGAGCGGGGGGTCGCGTACTTC. Translated: CASSWERGVAYF.

The chain carries TRBV5-1 and TRBJ2-5; D possibly corresponds to TRBD1 (5 bases). Trimming removed 2 bases at V and 1 base at J, with 9 bases between. Germline V CDR1 and CDR2: SGHRS, YFSETQ. The CDR3 is 14 residues long. The CDR3 sequence is CASSFFQGQETQYF. The DNA of the CDR3 is TGCGCCAGCAGCTTTTTCCAGGGCCAAGAGACCCAGTACTTC.

This clone has just a few counts. This chain links TRBV5-5 with TRBJ2-3; 7 nucleotides line up with TRBD2. Germline CDR1 reads SGHKS; CDR2 reads YYEKEE (reference sequence). Unmatched junction bases numbered 5, after V lost 4 bases and J lost 0 bases. The CDR3 is made up of 15 amino acids. The CDR3, as DNA: TGTGCCAGCAGCGCGAGCGGGGCCAGCACAGATACGCAGTATTTT. It yields the protein CASSASGASTDTQYF.

The J gene is TRBJ2-7, the V gene TRBV6-5, with 8 bases lining up with TRBD2. The germline CDR1 and CDR2 sequences are MNHEY and SVGAGI. The length of the CDR3 is 14 residues. V was pared by 7 bases and J by 6 bases, with 11 bases of the junction left unmatched. The CDR3 bases are TGTGCCAGCAAACCACGTAGCGGGAAGTCCGAGCAGTACTTC. Encoded protein: CASKPRSGKSEQYF.

The rearrangement links TRBV6-5 to TRBJ1-2, with D unclear. This CDR3 comprises 13 residues. V lost 2 bases and J lost 8, with 12 bases in between. Looked up from germline, CDR1 is MNHEY and CDR2 is SVGAGI. CDR3 residues: CASSYEATWGYTF. The CDR3 DNA is TGTGCCAGCAGTTACGAGGCAACGTGGGGCTACACCTTC.

The CDR3 coding sequence is TGTGCCAGCAGACTGGAGGGACTTGTCGATGGCTACACCTTC. Its translation: CASRLEGLVDGYTF. The rearrangement uses TRBV6-1 and TRBJ1-2; D is perhaps TRBD1 (5 bases). This CDR3 contains 14 residues. Trimming removed 6 bases at V and 6 bases at J, with 17 bases between. From germline, CDR1 is MNHNS and CDR2 SASEGT.

The CDR3 reads CASTLTRDSEAFF. The CDR3 region has the DNA TGTGCCAGCACCCTTACCCGGGACTCAGAAGCTTTCTTT. The chain joins TRBV6-1 to TRBJ1-1; perhaps TRBD1 as D (5 bases). The CDR3 runs to 13 residues. V was cut by 7 bases and J by 8 bases, with 17 bases left in between. Germline V gene lookup returns CDR1 MNHNS and CDR2 SASEGT.

This clone was observed a few times. V is TRBV4-1 and J is TRBJ2-7; D perhaps matches TRBD2 (6 bases). The V end was cut by 1 base, the J end by 0 bases, with 13 bases between. CDR1 MGHRA and CDR2 YSYEKL come from the germline V gene. The CDR3 is made up of 16 amino acids. CDR3: CASSQVAGSSSYEQYF. DNA for the CDR3: TGCGCCAGCAGCCAAGTGGCCGGGAGTAGCTCCTACGAGCAGTACTTC.

This chain links TRBV6-5 with TRBJ2-5; TRBD2 might be the D (5 bases). The CDR3 spans 13 residues. The V end was cut by 2 bases, the J end by 2 bases, with 6 bases between. CDR1 and CDR2 from the germline V gene are MNHEY and SVGAGI. Here the CDR3 reads CASSYREQETQYF. CDR3 bases: TGTGCCAGCAGTTACAGGGAGCAAGAGACCCAGTACTTC.

The V and J genes are TRBV4-3 and TRBJ2-3; D is perhaps TRBD1 (6 bases). Trimming stripped 2 bases from V and 2 bases from J, with 11 bases between. The CDR3 totals 15 residues. Germline CDR1 and CDR2: LGHNA and YSLEER. Here the CDR3 DNA reads TGCGCCAGCAGCCAACAGAGGACAGTCACAGATACGCAGTATTTT. Its protein is CASSQQRTVTDTQYF.

The chain employs TRBV29-1 and TRBJ2-1; 10 bases fit TRBD1. Per the germline V gene, CDR1 is SQVTM and CDR2 is ANQGSEA. The J segment lost 12 bases and the V segment lost 7 bases, leaving 12 bases of the junction unmatched. The CDR3 extends over 13 amino acids. The CDR3 bases are TGCAGCGCCGATACTAATGGACAGGGGGGGCAGTTCTTC. Protein product: CSADTNGQGGQFF.

The J gene is TRBJ1-5, the V gene TRBV27; possible D gene TRBD1, 5 bases. The V gene lost 8 bases and the J gene lost 3 bases, with 20 bases spanning the gap. The CDR3 spans 16 residues. Germline V gene sequence: CDR1 MNHEY, CDR2 SMNVEV (reference sequence). The CDR3 reads CASRPGRASTNQPQHF. CDR3 sequence (DNA): TGTGCCAGCCGACCGGGCAGGGCTAGTACCAATCAGCCCCAGCATTTT.

The V gene is TRBV7-9, the J gene TRBJ1-1; 8 nucleotides agree with TRBD1. Germline trimming cut 5 bases from V and 0 bases from J; bases unmatched to any gene: 5. The CDR3 totals 15 residues. The V gene's germline CDR1 is SEHNR and CDR2 FQNEAQ (reference sequence). The CDR3 region is CASSRGTGLNTEAFF. CDR3 coding DNA: TGTGCCAGCAGCCGAGGGACAGGTCTGAACACTGAAGCTTTCTTT.

J is TRBJ2-3 and V is TRBV5-1; 11 bases are a match to TRBD2. The CDR3 is 15 residues long. Germline CDR1 and CDR2: SGHRS and YFSETQ. The junction had 9 bases not matched to a gene; V was cut back by 7 bases and J by 5 bases. The DNA for the CDR3 is TGCGCCAGCGTCCAGCTAGCGGGAGGAAGAGATACGCAGTATTTT. Protein sequence: CASVQLAGGRDTQYF.

The chain has TRBV14 and TRBJ2-1; unclear D gene. The CDR3 sequence is 14 residues long. Trimming removed 1 base from V and 3 bases from J, with 7 bases in between. Germline V CDR1 and CDR2: SGHDN, FVKESK. CDR3 residues: CASSQARFYNEQFF. CDR3 DNA: TGTGCCAGCAGCCAAGCACGGTTCTACAATGAGCAGTTCTTC.